This TCR beta chain emerged from a study of beta chain features in type 1 diabetes. Overall study findings and caveats: In these data, an HLA type influence on TCRB rearrangement remained unresolved. Moderately but significantly shorter TCRB CDR3s were found in Type 1 diabetes patients in all four CD4+ subsets. At VDJ recombination sites, type 1 diabetes patients had fewer insertions and more deleted nucleotides.

On average, the one heparinised blood draw given by each donor was approximately 100 mL. Details on this clone: What it recognizes is unknown.

With V trimmed by 3 bases and J by 7 bases, 12 bases remained unmatched. CDR1 is SGHVS, CDR2 FQNEAQ, per germline. The CDR3 length is 16 residues. Every bit of the isolated RNA underwent reverse transcription, so sequencing read expressed TCRB transcripts. Read counts averaged approximately 3.5 million for samples of naive, central memory and regulatory T cells. Profiled with immunoSEQ multiplex PCR; TCRdb holds only in-frame clones, not every one. This sample has about 190,000 clones, with 7.8% found just once. What was sequenced was central memory CD4+ T cells from blood. This sequence was found in a woman between 40 and 55 years old with type 1 diabetes. This chain connects TRBV7-8 to TRBJ1-5; 7 bases fit TRBD1. This chain's CDR3 is CASSFRWEDRRQPQHF. CDR3 in DNA: TGTGCCAGCAGCTTCCGGTGGGAGGACAGGAGGCAGCCCCAGCATTTT.